These T cell receptor beta chains were read from a single sample in a study of blood T cell repertoires in COVID-19. Method: immunoSEQ multiplex PCR; TCRdb's copy keeps in-frame clones and lacks some. Among about 200,000 clones listed, around four fifths were seen once. The sequencing input was peripheral blood. These receptors were taken from a woman in her 70s with COVID-19, enrolled during active disease. Each CDR3 is given with its conserved first and last residue. D genes are given only for firm matches. Part of the rows lack a size; the others show once, few, many or a class for expanded clones.

size,D,J,V,length,DNA,CDR3
.,.,TRBJ1-2,TRBV7-2,14,TGTGCCAGCAGCTTAGGAGGGCTTGGGGGGAGCTACACCTTC,CASSLGGLGGSYTF
.,TRBD1,TRBJ1-2,TRBV6-6,13,TGTGCCAGCAGTTACACGACAGGGTATGGCTACACCTTC,CASSYTTGYGYTF
.,.,TRBJ1-1,TRBV25-1,14,TGTGCCAGCAGTGGGGACTTCTTGAACACTGAAGCTTTCTTT,CASSGDFLNTEAFF
.,.,TRBJ1-3,TRBV10-3,15,TGTGCCATCAGTGTTACAGGGTCGGCTGGAAACACCATATATTTT,CAISVTGSAGNTIYF
.,.,TRBJ1-3,TRBV2,15,TGTGCCAGCAGTGGAAAGGGACTCTCTGGAAACACCATATATTTT,CASSGKGLSGNTIYF
.,.,TRBJ1-2,TRBV7-2,18,TGTGCCAGCAGCTACGCCTCCCGGGGGATCTCTGTGTCCTATGGCTACACCTTC,CASSYASRGISVSYGYTF
.,.,TRBJ2-5,TRBV28,13,TGTGCCAGCATGGTTGGGAGGCAAGAGACCCAGTACTTC,CASMVGRQETQYF
.,TRBD1,TRBJ1-4,TRBV28,14,TGTGCCAGCAGTGTAGGGGGCACGGGTGAAAAACTGTTTTTT,CASSVGGTGEKLFF
.,.,TRBJ1-1,TRBV4-3,14,TGCGCCAGCAGCCAAGGTCAGGGCACCACTGAAGCTTTCTTT,CASSQGQGTTEAFF
.,.,TRBJ1-1,TRBV7-2,14,TGTGCCAGCAGCTCTCGCGGGGCAAACACTGAAGCTTTCTTT,CASSSRGANTEAFF
.,.,TRBJ2-7,TRBV1,15,TGCACCAGCAGCCTGGGGGGACTACTGAGCTACGAGCAGTACTTC,CTSSLGGLLSYEQYF
.,.,TRBJ2-7,TRBV7-2,14,TGTGCCAGCAGCTTAGGAGGAAAACTCTACGAGCAGTACTTC,CASSLGGKLYEQYF
.,TRBD1,TRBJ2-7,TRBV30,14,TGTGTTAGAACCGGGACAGGGAGGATCCACGAGCAGTACTTC,CVRTGTGRIHEQYF
few,.,TRBJ2-3,TRBV7-2,13,TGTGCCAGCAGCTACGGAGGGACAGATACGCAGTATTTT,CASSYGGTDTQYF
.,TRBD1,TRBJ1-2,TRBV7-9,13,TGTGCCAGCAGCTCGACAGGGAACTATGGCTACACCTTC,CASSSTGNYGYTF
once,TRBD2,TRBJ2-2,TRBV5-8,16,TGTGCCAGCAGCTTGAGGGCGGCTAGCGGCACCGGGGAGCTGTTTTTT,CASSLRAASGTGELFF
.,TRBD1,TRBJ2-7,TRBV24-1,16,TGTGCCACCAGTGATTCCCGACAGGGGCGCCAATACGAGCAGTACTTC,CATSDSRQGRQYEQYF
.,.,TRBJ2-7,TRBV7-8,14,TGTGCCAGCAGCTTAGAGCGTGTTGGCTACGAGCAGTACTTC,CASSLERVGYEQYF
.,TRBD2,TRBJ2-1,TRBV7-2,16,TGTGCCAGCAGCTTACTGGGACTAGCGGTTTATGATGAGCAGTTCTTC,CASSLLGLAVYDEQFF
.,.,TRBJ1-2,TRBV6-5,13,TGTGCCAGCACGAGGGCCCTTGGGTATGGCTACACCTTC,CASTRALGYGYTF
.,.,TRBJ1-6,TRBV28,17,TGTGCCAGCAGTTTAGACCGAGGGGGTTGGGGTAATTCACCCCTCCACTTT,CASSLDRGGWGNSPLHF
.,TRBD2,TRBJ2-3,TRBV4-1,16,TGCGCCAGCAGCCAAAGGAGTAGCGGGAGATCAGATACGCAGTATTTT,CASSQRSSGRSDTQYF
.,TRBD1,TRBJ1-2,TRBV6-2/TRBV6-3,13,TGTGCCAGCAGCGACAGGGGATCCTATGGCTACACCTTC,CASSDRGSYGYTF
.,.,TRBJ2-2,TRBV7-3,15,TGTGCCAGCAGCCCCAGGGCCACGGGGGCCGGGGAGCTGTTTTTT,CASSPRATGAGELFF